The 16 T cell receptor beta chains in this list originate from one sample, sequenced in a study of OX40 agonist ivuxolimab in advanced cancers. Library preparation was by the immunoSEQ multiplex PCR assay. This is the immuneACCESS table as TCRdb keeps it, with only in-frame sequences that have V and J called. A part of the clones is gone; compared with another copy, unresolved V genes explain less than half, and the rest is unexplained. A total of about 95,000 clones appear in this sample, 89% of them only once. The ten largest clonotypes hold about 0.3% of the sample. The sequencing here drew on CD4+ or CD8+ T cells sorted from blood, taken in a trial of the OX40 agonist ivuxolimab. The origin of the receptors is an adult with an advanced solid tumor such as melanoma, head and neck, liver or kidney cancer.

J is TRBJ2-5 and V is TRBV11-2; D gene ambiguous. In germline, CDR1 is SGHAT, CDR2 FQNNGV. This CDR3 spans 14 amino acids. The ends were cut back, 1 base at V and 2 bases at J, with 8 bases in the middle. The CDR3 is CASSLAADQETQYF. In DNA form, the CDR3 reads TGTGCCAGCAGCTTAGCGGCAGATCAAGAGACCCAGTACTTC.

This clone occurred once. The CDR3 nucleotides are TGCGCCAGCAGCTGGACAGGCGCTATTGGCATGAACACTGAAGCTTTCTTT. Encoded protein: CASSWTGAIGMNTEAFF. V usage is TRBV5-1 and J usage is TRBJ1-1; 7 nucleotides line up with TRBD1. The CDR3 sequence is 17 residues long. Germline trimming cut 3 bases from V and 0 bases from J; bases unmatched to any gene: 11. Germline CDR1 is SGHRS and CDR2 is YFSETQ.

This sequence joins TRBV7-8 and TRBJ2-2; D uncertain. Germline values: CDR1 SGHVS, CDR2 FQNEAQ. CDR3 size: 12 residues. Trimming took 5 bases from V and 7 from J, leaving 8 bases between them. CDR3 in DNA: TGTGCCAGCAGCCGCGTAGGCGGGGAGCTGTTTTTT. Protein: CASSRVGGELFF.

This chain's CDR3 is CASSYKVWVETQYF. CDR3 nucleotide sequence: TGTGCCAGCAGTTACAAGGTCTGGGTGGAGACCCAGTACTTC. The rearrangement links TRBV6-6 to TRBJ2-5; D ambiguous. The length of the CDR3 is 14 residues. Germline CDR1 MNHNY, CDR2 SVGAGI (reference sequence). Trimming left V 2 bases short and J 5 bases short, with 12 bases between.

This sequence joins TRBV11-1 and TRBJ2-5, with D uncertain. This CDR3 is built from 14 residues. V was pared by 5 bases and J by 4 bases, with 14 bases between. The germline gives CDR1 SGHAT, CDR2 FQDESV (reference sequence). The CDR3 coding sequence is TGTGCCAGCAGCGCCCTAGTTGGCCGAGAGACCCAGTACTTC. This sequence encodes CASSALVGRETQYF.

V is TRBV6-6 and J is TRBJ2-7; D tentatively reads TRBD1 or TRBD2 (5 bases each). Germline CDR1 and CDR2: MNHNY and SVGAGI (reference sequence). The CDR3 loop spans 13 amino acids. The V end was cut by 8 bases, the J end by 11 bases, with 22 bases between. The CDR3 DNA reads as TGTGCCAGCGCACTCCCCGGGACCGTCAGGGAGTACTTC. Translating gives CASALPGTVREYF.

This sequence joins TRBV29-1 and TRBJ1-1, with D possibly TRBD1 on 5 matching bases. V dropped 7 bases and J dropped 2 bases, with 14 bases sitting between them. The CDR3 loop spans 13 amino acids. Germline V gene data show CDR1 as SQVTM and CDR2 as ANQGSEA. Written as DNA, the CDR3 is TGCAGCGCCGACGGGGGAATCAACACTGAAGCTTTCTTT. It translates to CSADGGINTEAFF.

The chain joins TRBV5-1 to TRBJ2-2; the match to TRBD1 covers 12 bases. The CDR3 has 16 amino acids. The ends lost 4 bases at V and 7 bases at J; junction bases unmatched: 8. The germline V gene has CDR1 SGHRS and CDR2 YFSETQ. CDR3 bases: TGCGCCAGCAGCCCCGGGACAGGGGGCGCCGGCGGGGAGCTGTTTTTT. Its protein product is CASSPGTGGAGGELFF.

The J gene is TRBJ2-3, the V gene TRBV18; D not resolved. Trimming left V 1 base short and J 1 base short, with 0 bases between. The CDR3 extends over 12 amino acids. Germline CDR1 reads KGHSH; CDR2 reads LQKENI. DNA of the CDR3: TGTGCCAGCTCACCACGCACAGATACGCAGTATTTT. Amino acid sequence: CASSPRTDTQYF.

The V and J genes are TRBV7-2 and TRBJ1-5; 9 bases match TRBD1. The CDR3 contains 15 residues. Germline V gives CDR1 SGHTA, CDR2 FQGNSA. V lost 1 base and J lost 2; bases outside the gene matches: 0. CDR3 sequence reads: CASSLGDRGNQPQHF. CDR3 nucleotide sequence: TGTGCCAGCAGCTTAGGGGACAGGGGCAATCAGCCCCAGCATTTT.

The CDR3 DNA reads as TGTGCCAGCAGCTATCAGGGGGCACTAAGCTCCTACGAGCAGTACTTC. Translating it yields CASSYQGALSSYEQYF. The gene calls are TRBV7-8 and TRBJ2-7, with 8 bases fitting TRBD1. J gave up 0 bases and V 4 bases, and 8 bases lay outside the gene matches. This CDR3 has 16 residues. Per germline, CDR1 SGHVS and CDR2 FQNEAQ.

This sequence joins TRBV4-3 and TRBJ2-3, with TRBD2 matching over 8 bases. CDR3 size: 15 residues. Trimming removed 0 bases from V and 8 bases from J; junction bases left unmatched: 7. The germline gives CDR1 LGHNA, CDR2 YSLEER. The CDR3 reads CASSQDKERGSTQYF. DNA for the CDR3: TGCGCCAGCAGCCAAGATAAGGAGCGGGGGAGTACGCAGTATTTT.

The CDR3 DNA follows: TGTGCCAGTAGCATGACTAGCGGGATGGAAGGGGGCGAGCAGTACTTC. This translates into CASSMTSGMEGGEQYF. The chain couples TRBV19 to TRBJ2-7; 11 positions agree with TRBD2. The CDR3 runs to 16 residues. From germline, CDR1 is LNHDA and CDR2 SQIVND (reference sequence). V trimming: 6 bases; J trimming: 6 bases; junction bases outside the gene matches: 13.

This clone has a handful of counts. The V call is TRBV4-2, the J call TRBJ2-6, with D tentatively TRBD2 (5 bases). Germline V gene sequence: CDR1 LGHNA, CDR2 YNFKEQ. The CDR3 loop spans 17 amino acids. Trimming removed 4 bases at V and 7 bases at J, with 20 bases between. This chain's CDR3 is CASSRTRGRLTANVLTF. The CDR3 DNA reads TGTGCCAGCAGCCGCACCCGAGGGCGCCTTACCGCCAACGTCCTGACTTTC.

This clone was seen ten or more times. This sequence joins TRBV5-1 and TRBJ2-7; no definite D call. V was cut by 4 bases and J by 3 bases, with 5 bases left in between. CDR3 length: 11 amino acids. The germline V gene has CDR1 SGHRS and CDR2 YFSETQ. In DNA, the CDR3 is TGCGCCAGCAGCCCGGACTACGAGCAGTACTTC. Translating gives CASSPDYEQYF.

The chain uses TRBV4-2 and TRBJ2-1; tentatively, D is TRBD2 (5 bases). The CDR3 length is 13 residues. Germline assignment: CDR1 LGHNA and CDR2 YNFKEQ. Trimming removed 5 bases from V and 6 bases from J, with 11 bases in between. Here the CDR3 reads CASSSLGSNEQFF. The CDR3 DNA reads TGTGCCAGCAGCTCTCTAGGGAGCAATGAGCAGTTCTTC.